A single sample gave rise to the 26 T cell receptor beta chains below, sequenced in a study of human T cells and chemical hapten exposure. TCRdb recomputed calls from the RACE reads with MiXCR, one row per CDR3 protein. The table has tens of thousands of distinct CDR3 sequences, around 11% seen once. As to time point: pre-sensitization, week 0. The treatment is: therapeutic diphenylcyclopropenone sensitization with weekly scalp DPC. Sequenced material: whole blood, taken in connection with sensitization to the hapten diphenylcyclopropenone (DPC). These receptors were obtained from a woman aged 30 to 39 with alopecia areata. Some clones in this sample may be carry-over from other donors' samples.

The chain uses TRBV29-1 and TRBJ2-1, with a possible D match to TRBD2 (5 bases). CDR3 size: 13 residues. Per germline, CDR1 SQVTM and CDR2 ANQGSEA. V lost 1 base and J 4 bases, leaving 8 bases between the germline ends. CDR3 in amino acids: CSVEGTGYNEQFF. Written as DNA, the CDR3 is TGCAGCGTTGAAGGGACGGGGTACAATGAGCAGTTCTTC.

This clonotype came up many times. V and J are TRBV7-3 and TRBJ2-2; 8 bases agree with TRBD1. The CDR3 is made up of 14 amino acids. The J segment lost 6 bases and the V segment lost 3 bases, leaving 3 bases of the junction unmatched. Germline assignment: CDR1 SGHTA and CDR2 FQGTGA. CDR3 residues: CASSFQGAPGELFF. In DNA, the CDR3 is TGTGCCAGCAGCTTTCAGGGGGCGCCCGGGGAGCTGTTTTTT.

Only a few counts were recorded for this clonotype. CDR3 nucleotide sequence: TGTGCCAGCAGCCGGACAGGGGGGACCGGGGAGCTGTTTTTT. Protein product: CASSRTGGTGELFF. The rearrangement joins TRBV7-2 to TRBJ2-2; 10 bases are shared with TRBD1. With V trimmed by 5 bases and J by 5 bases, 2 bases remained unmatched. CDR3 length: 14 amino acids. Germline V gene sequence: CDR1 SGHTA, CDR2 FQGNSA.

Ten or more counts support this clonotype. The V and J genes are TRBV6-5 and TRBJ2-1; TRBD2 matches at 10 bases. J was trimmed by 8 bases and V by 6 bases; bases with no gene match: 4. Germline loops: CDR1 MNHEY, CDR2 SVGAGI. The CDR3 consists of 13 residues. Here the CDR3 reads CASRASGSYEQFF. The CDR3 DNA reads as TGTGCCAGCAGGGCTAGCGGGAGCTATGAGCAGTTCTTC.

CDR3 nucleotides: TGTGCCAGCAGCTTAACCGGACCCCTCGAGAGTGAGCAGTTCTTC. This translates into CASSLTGPLESEQFF. This sequence joins TRBV7-8 and TRBJ2-1; D is unresolved. V lost 2 bases, J lost 9 bases, and 17 bases lay in between. The CDR3 is 15 residues long. Germline CDR1 SGHVS, CDR2 FQNEAQ.

This clonotype was observed once. The CDR3 here is CASQTGSGELFF. CDR3 DNA: TGTGCCAGCCAGACAGGCTCCGGGGAGCTGTTTTTT. V gene TRBV11-2 combines with J gene TRBJ2-2, with D maybe TRBD1 (6 bases). Germline loops: CDR1 SGHAT, CDR2 FQNNGV. CDR3 length: 12 amino acids. Trimming removed 8 bases at V and 6 bases at J, with 10 bases between.

This clonotype has only one observation. Compared with germline, one end of the junction differs, possibly owing to a read error. V and J are TRBV18 and TRBJ2-7; D remains ambiguous. The CDR3 is 13 amino acids. The V gene's germline CDR1 is KGHSH and CDR2 LQKENI. The CDR3 sequence is CVSSPGSSYEQYF. CDR3 nucleotides: TGTGTCAGCTCACCCGGCAGCTCCTACGAGCAGTACTTC.

The V call is TRBV3-1, the J call TRBJ2-5; 10 nucleotides agree with TRBD1. The CDR3 has 15 amino acids. Trimming took 7 bases from V and 0 from J; bases not matched to a gene: 5. CDR1 and CDR2 from the germline V gene are LGHDT and YNNKEL (reference sequence). CDR3 residues: CASTRTGGNQETQYF. The CDR3 nucleotides are TGTGCCAGCACTCGGACAGGGGGGAACCAAGAGACCCAGTACTTC.

This chain connects TRBV28 to TRBJ2-3, with D unclear. This CDR3 has 14 amino acids. The germline V gene has CDR1 MDHEN and CDR2 SYDVKM. V lost 6 bases and J 4 bases, leaving 14 bases between the germline ends. This CDR3 reads CASSFRSWADTQYF. CDR3 DNA sequence: TGTGCCAGCAGCTTCCGGTCTTGGGCAGATACGCAGTATTTT.

Details on this clonotype: Just one base apart from a much larger clone, this may be a read error. The final CDR3 position lacks the conserved phenylalanine or tryptophan, pointing to a likely read error. The chain recombines TRBV10-1 with TRBJ2-3; TRBD2 agrees at 8 bases. V trimming: 4 bases; J trimming: 5 bases; junction bases outside the gene matches: 17. CDR1 and CDR2 (germline): WNHNN, SYGVQD (reference sequence). The CDR3 length is 18 residues. The CDR3 spells CASSAPGLGIPFGDTQYL. In DNA, the CDR3 is TGCGCCAGCAGTGCACCGGGACTAGGGATTCCTTTCGGAGATACGCAGTATCTT.

This clonotype was recorded many times. The CDR3 DNA reads TGCAGCGTTAGGGTCGGGACTAGCTTCAATGAGCAGTTCTTC. Its protein product is CSVRVGTSFNEQFF. The J gene is TRBJ2-1, the V gene TRBV29-1; 9 bases fit TRBD2. Trimming removed 5 bases from V and 6 bases from J; junction bases left unmatched: 8. The length of the CDR3 is 14 residues. Germline V gene data show CDR1 as SQVTM and CDR2 as ANQGSEA.

This clonotype was counted between two and nine times. The chain is built from TRBV19 and TRBJ2-7; 8 nucleotides match TRBD1. This CDR3 has 17 amino acids. Unmatched junction bases numbered 16, after V lost 1 base and J lost 8 bases. Germline CDR1 reads LNHDA; CDR2 reads SQIVND (reference sequence). CDR3 loop: CASSIAFGDRSPFQQYF. For the CDR3, the DNA is TGTGCCAGTAGTATAGCCTTCGGGGACAGGAGCCCCTTCCAGCAGTACTTC. Filled out from reference TRBV19 and TRBJ2-7, the complete variable domain reads DGGITQSPKYLFRKEGQNVTLSCEQNLNHDAMYWYRQDPGQGLRLIYYSQIVNDFQKGDIAEGYSVSREKKESFPLTVTSAQKNPTAFYLCASSIAFGDRSPFQQYFGPGTRLTVT.

This clonotype showed up many times. The CDR3 protein is CASSKETRELKTQYF. CDR3 nucleotides: TGTGCCAGCAGCAAAGAGACGCGGGAACTAAAGACCCAGTACTTC. The rearrangement links TRBV21-1 to TRBJ2-5; the table's D call, TRBD2, has no DNA check behind it. TRBV21-1 constitutes a pseudogene. CDR3 length: 15 amino acids.

The CDR3 sequence: CASSLMDLGGNEQFF. The CDR3 DNA sequence: TGTGCCAGCAGCTTGATGGACTTGGGAGGTAATGAGCAGTTCTTC. V and J are TRBV7-6 and TRBJ2-1, with TRBD2 as a possible D gene (6 bases). This CDR3 has 15 residues. V gave up 3 bases and J gave up 7 bases, with 16 bases separating them. From germline, CDR1 is SGHVS and CDR2 FNYEAQ.

The chain links TRBV2 to TRBJ2-5; a weak D match, TRBD2 (6 bases). Germline V gene lookup returns CDR1 SNHLY and CDR2 FYNNEI. This CDR3 contains 10 residues. V lost 8 bases and J 7 bases, leaving 8 bases between the germline ends. This chain's CDR3 is CASGTGTQYF. Here the CDR3 DNA reads TGTGCCAGCGGGACTGGGACCCAGTACTTC.

The gene calls are TRBV25-1 and TRBJ1-5; D is unresolved. V was shortened by 5 bases and J by 7 bases, with 12 bases between the two germline ends. The CDR3 runs 13 residues. Per the germline V gene, CDR1 is MGHDK and CDR2 is SYGVNS. CDR3: CASSNSRGQPQHF. In nucleotides, the CDR3 is TGTGCCAGCAGTAACAGTCGAGGGCAGCCCCAGCATTTT.

In its sample, this clonotype was seen many times. The chain combines TRBV5-1 with TRBJ2-7; D is perhaps TRBD2 (7 bases). CDR3 size: 14 residues. V was trimmed by 5 bases and J by 8 bases, leaving 20 bases between them. Germline V gene data show CDR1 as SGHRS and CDR2 as YFSETQ. For the CDR3, the DNA is TGCGCCAGCAGTCCGACGTATCTCGGGGGGCAGCAGTACTTC. It codes for CASSPTYLGGQQYF.

This clonotype was recorded many times. This sequence joins TRBV7-9 and TRBJ2-2; either TRBD1 or TRBD2 may supply D (6 bases each). Germline loops: CDR1 SEHNR, CDR2 FQNEAQ (reference sequence). Trimming removed 4 bases at V and 0 bases at J, with 12 bases between. The CDR3 runs to 16 residues. Here the CDR3 DNA reads TGTGCCAGCAGCTCCGGGGGCGGGTCGAACACCGGGGAGCTGTTTTTT. This sequence encodes CASSSGGGSNTGELFF.

V gene TRBV29-1 combines with J gene TRBJ1-4; maybe TRBD1 (5 bases). The CDR3 runs to 12 residues. CDR1 is SQVTM, CDR2 ANQGSEA, per germline. The V end was cut by 6 bases, the J end by 5 bases, with 10 bases between. CDR3 region: CSVAGGNEKLFF. The CDR3 DNA is TGCAGCGTCGCGGGGGGGAATGAAAAACTGTTTTTT.

The rearrangement links TRBV23-1 to TRBJ2-1; the D is unclear. TRBV23-1 is given ORF status, its function remaining uncertain. The CDR3 covers 15 residues. The V and J ends lost 3 bases and 1 base respectively, with 10 bases between them. The CDR3 is CASSHPLESYNEQFF. The CDR3 region has the DNA TGCGCCAGCAGTCACCCCTTGGAGTCCTACAATGAGCAGTTCTTC.

The CDR3 coding sequence is TGTGCCAGCAGCTCTGAGAGTACCTACTCCTACAATGAGCAGTTCTTC. It yields the protein CASSSESTYSYNEQFF. J is TRBJ2-1 and V is TRBV7-2, with unresolved D. This CDR3 has 16 amino acids. Looked up from germline, CDR1 is SGHTA and CDR2 is FQGNSA. The V end was cut by 4 bases, the J end by 0 bases, with 13 bases between.

The chain links TRBV10-3 to TRBJ2-3; D is perhaps TRBD2 (5 bases). This CDR3 spans 13 amino acids. Trimming cost V 7 bases and J 1 base, with 9 bases left between them. The germline CDR1 and CDR2 sequences are ENHRY and SYGVKD. The CDR3 DNA sequence: TGTGCCATCAAGATCGGGGGCACAGATACGCAGTATTTT. Amino acid sequence: CAIKIGGTDTQYF.

This clonotype came up many times. The V call is TRBV15, the J call TRBJ2-2; TRBD1 matches 9 bases. Germline CDR1 is LNHNV and CDR2 is YYDKDF (reference sequence). With 0 bases clipped from V and 7 bases from J, the junction kept 9 bases outside the gene matches. There are 17 residues in the CDR3. CDR3 sequence reads: CATSRDAGQGSVGELFF. Here the CDR3 DNA reads TGTGCCACCAGCAGAGACGCGGGACAGGGTTCGGTCGGGGAGCTGTTTTTT.

V is TRBV11-3 and J is TRBJ2-5; unclear D gene. The CDR3 has 13 amino acids. V lost 3 bases and J lost 2, with 7 bases in between. The germline CDR1 and CDR2 sequences are SGHNT and YENEEA. The CDR3 region has the DNA TGTGCCAGCAGCTTTGGTTTACAAGAGACCCAGTACTTC. This sequence encodes CASSFGLQETQYF.

The V gene is TRBV20-1, the J gene TRBJ2-5; TRBD1 matches at 7 bases. Germline loops: CDR1 DFQATT, CDR2 SNEGSKA (reference sequence). This CDR3 has 13 residues. V gave up 2 bases and J gave up 1 base; unmatched junction bases: 1. CDR3 coding DNA: TGCAGTGCTAGAAGGGACAGCCAAGAGACCCAGTACTTC. Translated: CSARRDSQETQYF.

This clonotype was recorded many times. This chain uses TRBV11-1 with TRBJ2-1; the D gene is possibly TRBD2 (5 bases). V dropped 1 base and J dropped 0 bases, with 13 bases sitting between them. Germline CDR1 reads SGHAT; CDR2 reads FQDESV (reference sequence). The CDR3 runs to 17 residues. In DNA form, the CDR3 reads TGTGCCAGCAGCTTAGTGGGAGCTATCGACTCCTACAATGAGCAGTTCTTC. Amino acid sequence: CASSLVGAIDSYNEQFF. Full variable domain (remainder filled in from reference TRBV11-1 and TRBJ2-1): EAEVAQSPRYKITEKSQAVAFWCDPISGHATLYWYRQILGQGPELLVQFQDESVVDDSQLPKDRFSAERLKGVDSTLKIQPAELGDSAMYLCASSLVGAIDSYNEQFFGPGTRLTVL.